This T cell receptor beta chain stems from a study of blood T cell repertoires in COVID-19. Looking at the study overall: PBMCs, B-cell-depleted T cells, or T cells were the source of the cDNA or gDNA that made up the material.

CDR3 size: 16 residues. CDR1 and CDR2 (germline): SGHRS, YFSETQ. The germline V and J ends were trimmed by 3 bases and 0 bases, with 12 bases remaining between them. The protocol was immunoSEQ multiplex PCR, while the TCRdb copy is restricted to in-frame clones and leaves out a portion. This sample carries around 200,000 clones, about 88% of them seen once, and the ten largest clones take roughly 2.7%. The chain recombines TRBV5-1 with TRBJ2-2, with a tentative D call TRBD1 (5 bases). The receptor comes from a woman aged 25 to 39 who had recovered from COVID-19. Sequencing was performed on PBMCs or T cells enriched from blood (not recorded which). This chain's CDR3 is CASSSGINSNTGELFF. CDR3 nucleotides: TGCGCCAGCAGCTCAGGGATAAATTCGAACACCGGGGAGCTGTTTTTT.